The 20 T cell receptor beta chains given below trace back to one sample, sequenced in a study of T cells expressing NK-cell markers. For each CDR3 protein, TCRdb gives one entry from its re-call of the 5' RACE reads, without DNA. In total, the table holds fewer than 550,000 distinct CDR3 sequences. Sequencing was carried out using blood T cells: a sorted CD56 or NKG2C T cell subset, CD4+ or CD8+ T cells, or bulk PBMC T cells (not recorded which). Receptors were obtained from a woman aged 50 to 60 in good health.

This chain links TRBV12-3 or TRBV12-4 with TRBJ1-2; without DNA, the TCRdb call of TRBD1 cannot be checked. The CDR3 sequence is 16 residues long. The CDR3 sequence is CASSLPLGTGNYGYTF.

J is TRBJ1-4 and V is TRBV12-3 or TRBV12-4. There are 13 residues in the CDR3. The CDR3 loop reads CASRESANEKLFF.

J is TRBJ2-1 and V is TRBV20-1; with no DNA, the TCRdb D assignment of TRBD2 cannot be verified. This CDR3 has 15 residues. Germline V gene data show CDR1 as DFQATT and CDR2 as SNEGSKA (reference sequence). CDR3 protein: CSAVGASGSLNEQFF.

The chain has TRBV20-1 and TRBJ2-2; TCRdb indicates TRBD2, and absent DNA this call remains unverified. The V gene's germline CDR1 is DFQATT and CDR2 SNEGSKA (reference sequence). CDR3 length: 12 amino acids. The CDR3 is CSVRGGVGELFF.

The V call is TRBV12-3 or TRBV12-4, the J call TRBJ2-2; TCRdb proposes TRBD2, but this gene call is untestable without DNA. The CDR3 length is 14 residues. CDR3: CASVELPTGGELFF.

The V call is TRBV7-9, the J call TRBJ2-3; the TCRdb call, TRBD1, lacks DNA for checking. CDR3 length: 18 residues. Looked up from germline, CDR1 is SEHNR and CDR2 is FQNEAQ (reference sequence). This CDR3 is CASSFRISGVGSTDTQYF. The full variable domain, in which reference TRBV7-9 and TRBJ2-3 provide the parts outside the CDR3, is DTGVSQNPRHKITKRGQNVTFRCDPISEHNRLYWYRQTLGQGPEFLTYFQNEAQLEKSRLLSDRFSAERPKGSFSTLEIQRTEQGDSAMYLCASSFRISGVGSTDTQYFGPGTRLTVL.

The chain combines TRBV11-3 with TRBJ2-4. This CDR3 has 16 residues. Germline V CDR1 and CDR2: SGHNT, YENEEA. CDR3 region: CASSYEGLRAKNIQYF.

V gene TRBV3-1 combines with J gene TRBJ1-5; without DNA, the TCRdb call of TRBD1 cannot be checked. The V gene's germline CDR1 is LGHDT and CDR2 YNNKEL (reference sequence). The CDR3 totals 16 residues. The CDR3 sequence: CASSQDFGQGNQPQHF.

The chain combines TRBV6-2 or TRBV6-3 with TRBJ2-7; with no DNA, the TCRdb D assignment of TRBD1 cannot be verified. Germline loops: CDR1 MNHEY, CDR2 SVGEGT. The CDR3 has 15 residues. CDR3: CASGLSGTVSYEQYF.

The V gene is TRBV5-5, the J gene TRBJ2-1; the D call of TRBD1 rests on TCRdb alone, since no DNA is present to check it. Germline V gene lookup returns CDR1 SGHKS and CDR2 YYEKEE (reference sequence). This CDR3 has 14 amino acids. CDR3 region: CASSSRESYNEQFF.

The V gene is TRBV2, the J gene TRBJ2-3. Germline V gene lookup returns CDR1 SNHLY and CDR2 FYNNEI. The CDR3 runs to 13 residues. The CDR3: CASSGLASDTQYF.

The V gene is TRBV12-5, the J gene TRBJ2-5; TCRdb returns TRBD2, unconfirmable since there is no DNA. This CDR3 is 14 amino acids long. CDR1 LGHNT and CDR2 FRNRAP come from the germline V gene. This CDR3 reads CASGLALRAETQYF.

The chain employs TRBV16 and TRBJ1-3; TCRdb's D call of TRBD1 is untestable without DNA. The germline V gene encodes CDR1 KGHSY and CDR2 FQNENV. The CDR3 runs 15 residues. CDR3 region: CASSQTALTGNTIYF. The full variable domain, in which reference TRBV16 and TRBJ1-3 provide the parts outside the CDR3, is GEEVAQTPKHLVRGEGQKAKLYCAPIKGHSYVFWYQQVLKNEFKFLISFQNENVFDETGMPKERFSAKCLPNSPCSLEIQATKLEDSAVYFCASSQTALTGNTIYFGEGSWLTVV.

The genes are TRBV7-9 and TRBJ2-3; the D call of TRBD1 rests on TCRdb alone, since no DNA is present to check it. The CDR3 runs to 13 residues. Germline V gene lookup returns CDR1 SEHNR and CDR2 FQNEAQ (reference sequence). The CDR3 sequence: CASSAPDGDTQYF.

This chain joins TRBV5-1 and TRBJ2-2; TCRdb's assignment of TRBD1 cannot be checked, as there is no DNA. Germline lookup yields CDR1 SGHRS and CDR2 YFSETQ. The CDR3 has 16 amino acids. The CDR3 region is CASRYTNPGRTGELFF. The entire variable domain, with the rest obtained from reference TRBV5-1 and TRBJ2-2, is as follows: KAGVTQTPRYLIKTRGQQVTLSCSPISGHRSVSWYQQTPGQGLQFLFEYFSETQRNKGNFPGRFSGRQFSNSRSEMNVSTLELGDSALYLCASRYTNPGRTGELFFGEGSRLTVL.

The V and J genes are TRBV9 and TRBJ1-6. The CDR3 totals 15 residues. Germline CDR1 reads SGDLS; CDR2 reads YYNGEE. The CDR3 loop reads CASSVGVSYNSPLHF.

The genes are TRBV11-3 and TRBJ2-1; the D gene TCRdb calls, TRBD2, cannot be checked with no DNA. Germline lookup yields CDR1 SGHNT and CDR2 YENEEA. The CDR3 extends over 15 amino acids. The CDR3 region is CASSLTSGRSNEQFF.

The chain carries TRBV7-2 and TRBJ2-3; TCRdb indicates TRBD2, and absent DNA this call remains unverified. The CDR3 sequence is 13 residues long. CDR1 is SGHTA, CDR2 FQGNSA, per germline. The CDR3 spells CASQEGRTDTQYF.

J is TRBJ1-3 and V is TRBV19. The CDR3 covers 13 residues. CDR1 is LNHDA, CDR2 SQIVND, per germline (reference sequence). CDR3: CASSIGGGNTIYF.

The chain links TRBV12-3 or TRBV12-4 to TRBJ1-5. The CDR3 totals 14 residues. CDR3 sequence reads: CASSFRGSRQPQHF.